This T cell receptor beta chain stems from a study of low-dose radiotherapy and immunotherapy resistance in tumors. TRAV and TRBV primers primed cDNA for both TCRalpha and TCRbeta. PCR amplification of the TCRs was performed with Phusion for 20 PCR cycles, and it relied on a constant-region primer together with a V-primer adapter. TCRdb analysed the reads with MiXCR anew, one entry per CDR3 protein. The repertoire has roughly 30,000 distinct CDR3 sequences, around 47% of them found once; the top ten carry approximately 6%. Germline CDR1 reads SGHNT; CDR2 reads YYREEE (reference sequence). This CDR3 contains 17 residues. The trim removed 1 base at V and 2 bases at J, leaving 9 bases unmatched. Time point defined: after trial treatment. Treatment here: LDRT plus nivolumab, ipilimumab, low-dose cyclophosphamide and aspirin (RACIN trial).

This TCR derives from a male donor with gallbladder cancer. The rearrangement links TRBV5-4 to TRBJ2-1; 7 nucleotides match TRBD2. The sample was PBMCs, taken after low-dose radiotherapy plus immunotherapy. CDR3 in amino acids: CASSLKGAGATYNEQFF. The CDR3 DNA reads as TGTGCCAGCAGCTTGAAGGGTGCGGGAGCGACCTACAATGAGCAGTTCTTC.